The 5 T cell receptor beta chains reported below all come from one sample, sequenced in a study of Ad26.COV2.S vaccination and SARS-CoV-2 variants. Profiling relied on immunoSEQ multiplex PCR, and the TCRdb table lists in-frame clones only, not all of them. The sample carries nearly 400,000 clones, around nine tenths recorded once. Treatment specified: about 20 received Ad26.COV2.S at low or high dose, single or two shots; about five received placebo; per-sample allocation not given. Sample collection was performed on day 63 after the first vaccine or placebo injection. Source: peripheral blood, taken in a trial of Ad26.COV2.S vaccine versus placebo. The receptors derive from a person between 18 and 59 years old who received the Ad26.COV2.S COVID-19 vaccine or a placebo.

This chain joins TRBV6-1 and TRBJ1-2; no clear D. The germline V gene has CDR1 MNHNS and CDR2 SASEGT. The CDR3 consists of 14 residues. V lost 0 bases and J lost 4, with 9 bases in between. CDR3 protein: CASSEAGQSYGYTF. The CDR3 region has the DNA TGTGCCAGCAGTGAAGCCGGGCAGTCCTATGGCTACACCTTC.

CDR3 in amino acids: CASSWVGRGNYNEQFF. CDR3 nucleotide sequence: TGCGCCAGCAGCTGGGTCGGACGGGGAAACTACAATGAGCAGTTCTTC. The chain is built from TRBV5-1 and TRBJ2-1, with D perhaps TRBD2 (5 bases). CDR3 size: 16 residues. Germline V lookup: CDR1 SGHRS, CDR2 YFSETQ. V lost 3 bases to trimming and J lost 3 bases, with 16 bases between them.

The chain joins TRBV19 to TRBJ1-6; the match to TRBD1 covers 8 bases. Germline V CDR1 and CDR2: LNHDA, SQIVND (reference sequence). Unmatched junction bases numbered 21, after V lost 3 bases and J lost 5 bases. This CDR3 comprises 21 residues. The CDR3 sequence: CASSMTYPDRAPPLNNSPLHF. In DNA, the CDR3 is TGTGCCAGTAGTATGACATATCCGGACAGGGCTCCACCACTCAATAATTCACCCCTCCACTTT.

This rearrangement joins TRBV6-5 to TRBJ1-1; no clear D. CDR3 length: 14 amino acids. CDR1 MNHEY and CDR2 SVGAGI come from the germline V gene. V was pared by 2 bases and J by 5 bases, with 12 bases between. CDR3 region: CASSYTGSETEAFF. CDR3 nucleotide sequence: TGTGCCAGCAGTTACACGGGAAGTGAGACTGAAGCTTTCTTT.

The chain is built from TRBV3-1 (or the pseudogene TRBV3-2) and TRBJ1-1; TRBD1 might be the D (6 bases). In germline, CDR1 is LGHDT, CDR2 YNNKEL (reference sequence). V lost 1 base to trimming and J lost 4 bases, with 10 bases between them. This CDR3 is 14 amino acids long. The CDR3 here is CASSQATGITEAFF. The CDR3 bases are TGTGCCAGCAGCCAAGCCACAGGGATCACTGAAGCTTTCTTT.